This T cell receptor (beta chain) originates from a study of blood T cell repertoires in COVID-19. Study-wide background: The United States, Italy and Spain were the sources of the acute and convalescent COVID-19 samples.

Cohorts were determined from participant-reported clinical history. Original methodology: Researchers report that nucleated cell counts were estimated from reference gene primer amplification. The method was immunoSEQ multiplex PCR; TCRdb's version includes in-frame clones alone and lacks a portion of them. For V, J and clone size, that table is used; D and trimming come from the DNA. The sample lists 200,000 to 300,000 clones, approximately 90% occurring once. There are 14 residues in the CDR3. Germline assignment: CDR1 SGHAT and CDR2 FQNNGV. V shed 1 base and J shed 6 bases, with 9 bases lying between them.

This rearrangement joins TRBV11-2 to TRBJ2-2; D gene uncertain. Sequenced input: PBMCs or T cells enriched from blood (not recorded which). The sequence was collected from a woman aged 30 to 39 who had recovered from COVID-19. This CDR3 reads CASSLVEPPGELFF. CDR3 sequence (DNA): TGTGCCAGCAGCTTAGTAGAGCCTCCCGGGGAGCTGTTTTTT.